The sequence of this T cell receptor (beta chain) was determined in a study of shared clonotypes between healthy human individuals (dated by TCRdb to 2019 to 2021). Describing the broader study: The cohort comprised two women and a few men aged 18 to 49 years. Blood TCR repertoires of a handful of healthy adults were deeply sequenced to estimate repertoire size and the extent of clonotype sharing between individuals. To increase sequencing depth and limit assay-specific biases, different laboratories used diverse techniques to prepare libraries and sequence TCR repertoires. Leukapheresis yielded between about 0.94 and 10 billion PBMCs per donor. What the authors observed across the whole study: Sampling was restricted to blood, and TCR repertoires in tissues likely differ from the TCR repertoires found in blood. The small number of donors limited the genetic and exposure-history diversity represented. Based on pairwise subsampling, the degree of clonotype sharing among donors was expected to be affected by sequencing depth.

Using the deep immunoSEQ assay, multiplex PCR amplified TCR CDR3 regions from genomic DNA. Genomic DNA extracted from each cell subset was distributed evenly over all wells of several immunoSEQ 96-well plates, and each plate served as one replicate. For unsorted PBMC, around 300 ng genomic DNA, equal to 25,000 to 35,000 T cell genomes, was loaded into each replicate PCR. Unsorted PBMC genomic DNA was sequenced across ten immunoSEQ deep assay plates. The purified libraries were quantified using a Qubit 3.0 fluorometer, sized with a Bioanalyzer 2100, and then quantified again using the KAPA Library Quantification kit. Every immunoSEQ 96-well plate was sequenced on a separate single-read 150-cycle Illumina NextSeq 550 flow cell. The authors processed their data as follows. The immunoSEQ output contained only junctional sequences without quality scores, so filtering could not match that applied to full-length reads. To assign V/J genes and CDR3, sequences were annotated against IMGT germline references using PyIR, a Python wrapper for IgBLAST v1.9. Any read was removed if the V/J assignment was weak (E-value above 1e-6), the CDR3 was missing, or the read contained stop codons, out-of-frame junctions, or ambiguous translated residues. A V3J clonotype was defined by an identical inferred V gene, J gene, and CDR3 amino acid sequence. The percentage overlap between two repertoires was calculated by dividing the number of shared unique clonotypes by the size of the smaller repertoire. RTK rarefaction, the Chao1 estimator, and Recon v2.1 estimates of unobserved clonotypes were used to assess repertoire richness. Imported from immuneACCESS, the table was reduced by TCRdb to in-frame sequences with V and J called. These copies leave out some clones; in studies compared against another copy, an unresolved V gene accounts for under half, and the cause of the remainder is not known. Clone size and the V and J calls come from that table; the DNA yielded D and trimming. The sample table records about 560,000 clones; roughly four fifths of these occur just once. The top ten constitute around 11% of the sample.

With regard to this clone: The clone's antigen remains unknown. No base-level quality is on record; no much larger clone is a single base apart.

The donors were healthy, HIV-negative adults with no recently reported acute infections or vaccinations. Every donor was a Caucasian adult residing in Nashville, Tennessee, USA. For unsorted samples, some 90 million PBMCs were counted, and genomic DNA was extracted using the QIAamp DNA Blood Mini kit. After blood collection by leukapheresis, PBMCs were isolated using Ficoll-Histopaque density gradient centrifugation and then cryopreserved in the vapor phase of liquid nitrogen. Reading from cysteine to phenylalanine, the CDR3 counts 16 amino acids. CDR3 DNA only is kept here, 48 bases in frame from base 1. Via the germline V gene, CDR1 is SNHLY and CDR2 FYNNEI. Trimming costs V 4 bases and J 7 bases, and their ends lie 19 bases apart.

The sample was PBMCs. Recombination linked TRBV2 to TRBJ2-2; matching of 5 bases hints at TRBD1 as the D gene. This receptor was obtained from a woman between 35 and 50 years old in good health. Some clones in this sample may be carry-over from other donors' samples. At the DNA level, the sequence is TGTGCCAGCAGTGGCTCTAGGGGCGCAACGGGCGGGGAGCTGTTTTTT. Translation gives CASSGSRGATGGELFF. With the portions outside the CDR3 filled from the reference TRBV2 and TRBJ2-2 genes, the complete variable region becomes EPEVTQTPSHQVTQMGQEVILRCVPISNHLYFYWYRQILGQKVEFLVSFYNNEISEKSEIFDDQFSVERPDGSNFTLKIRSTKLEDSAMYFCASSGSRGATGGELFFGEGSRLTVL.